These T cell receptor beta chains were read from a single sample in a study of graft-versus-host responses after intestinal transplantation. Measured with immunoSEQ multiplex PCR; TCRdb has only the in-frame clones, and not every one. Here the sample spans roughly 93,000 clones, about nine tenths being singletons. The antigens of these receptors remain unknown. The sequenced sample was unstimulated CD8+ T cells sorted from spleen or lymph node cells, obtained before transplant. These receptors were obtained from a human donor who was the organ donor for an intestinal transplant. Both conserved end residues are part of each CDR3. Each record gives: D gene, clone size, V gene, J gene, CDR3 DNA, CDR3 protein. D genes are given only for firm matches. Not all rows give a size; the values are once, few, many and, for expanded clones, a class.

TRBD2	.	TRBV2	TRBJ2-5	TGTGCCAGCACCGTGGGGACTAGCGGGGGGGCTGGAGAGACCCAGTACTTC	CASTVGTSGGAGETQYF
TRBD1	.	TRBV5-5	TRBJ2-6	TGTGCCAGCAGCCATCAAGACCGGGACAGGGTTTTCTCTGGGGCCAACGTCCTGACTTTC	CASSHQDRDRVFSGANVLTF
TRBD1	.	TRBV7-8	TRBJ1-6	TGTGCCAGCAGCCTCCACAGGGGGAAGTCACCCCTCCACTTT	CASSLHRGKSPLHF
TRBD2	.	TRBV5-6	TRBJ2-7	TGTGCCAGCAGCTGGGGGACTAGCGGGTATACGACCTACGAGCAGTACTTC	CASSWGTSGYTTYEQYF
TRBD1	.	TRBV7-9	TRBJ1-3	TGTGCCAGCAGCAAGCCGGGACAGGGGTCTGGAAACACCATATATTTT	CASSKPGQGSGNTIYF
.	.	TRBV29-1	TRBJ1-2	TGCAGCGCCAGTATGGACGGCGGGAGGTATAATGGCTACACCTTC	CSASMDGGRYNGYTF
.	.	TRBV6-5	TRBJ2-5	TGTGCCAGCAGTTACTTTGGGGAGAAAGAGACCCAGTACTTC	CASSYFGEKETQYF
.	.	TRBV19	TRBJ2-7	TGTGCCAGTAGTTCAAAGGACAGCTACGAGCAGTACTTC	CASSSKDSYEQYF
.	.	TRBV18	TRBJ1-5	TGTGCCAGCTCACCACCCCCGACAGGAGGCAATCAGCCCCAGCATTTT	CASSPPPTGGNQPQHF
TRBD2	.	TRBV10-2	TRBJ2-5	TGCGCCAGCAGCGGACTAGCGGCCCAAGAGACCCAGTACTTC	CASSGLAAQETQYF
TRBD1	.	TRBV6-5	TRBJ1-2	TGTGCCAGCAGGAGCGGGACAGGGGTTTGGGGCTACACCTTC	CASRSGTGVWGYTF
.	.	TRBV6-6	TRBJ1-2	TGTGCCAGCAGTTACCGGGAGATCCTGGTTGGCTACACCTTC	CASSYREILVGYTF
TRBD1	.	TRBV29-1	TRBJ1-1	TGCAGCGCCGCTGGACAGGGGAGTAGGGCTGAAGCTTTCTTT	CSAAGQGSRAEAFF
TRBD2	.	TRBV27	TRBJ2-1	TGTGCCAGCAGTTCCCGACTAGCGGGGGGACTCTCCTACAATGAGCAGTTCTTC	CASSSRLAGGLSYNEQFF
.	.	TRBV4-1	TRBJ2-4	TGCGCCAGCAGCCCGTCTCCGCGGGGACCCAAAAACATTCAGTACTTC	CASSPSPRGPKNIQYF
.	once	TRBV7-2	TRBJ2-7	TGTGCCAGCAGCCGCGAGTTTACAGGAGACCCTCTCTACGAGCAGTACTTC	CASSREFTGDPLYEQYF
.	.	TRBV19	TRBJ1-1	TGTGCCAGTAGAGAGACAGGGAACACTGAAGCTTTCTTT	CASRETGNTEAFF
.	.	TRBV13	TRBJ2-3	TGTGCCAGCAGCTCGGCGGCAGATACGCAGTATTTT	CASSSAADTQYF
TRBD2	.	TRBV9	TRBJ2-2	TGTGCCAGCAGCCCGGGGGGGTGGAACACCGGGGAGCTGTTTTTT	CASSPGGWNTGELFF
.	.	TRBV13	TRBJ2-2	TGTGCCAGCAGCTCTTTCGACAGGACCGGGGAGCTGTTTTTT	CASSSFDRTGELFF
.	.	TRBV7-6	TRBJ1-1	TGTGCCAGCAGCTTAGGCCAGGGTAACACTGAAGCTTTCTTT	CASSLGQGNTEAFF
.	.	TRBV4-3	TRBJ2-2	TGCGCCAGCAGCCTCGGACTGTCCACCGGGGAGCTGTTTTTT	CASSLGLSTGELFF
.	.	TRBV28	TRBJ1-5	TGTGCCAGCAGTTTCACCCGGTATAGCAATCAGCCCCAGCATTTT	CASSFTRYSNQPQHF
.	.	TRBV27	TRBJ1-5	TGTGCCAGCAGTTTGGGGGGAGGGCCCCAGCATTTT	CASSLGGGPQHF
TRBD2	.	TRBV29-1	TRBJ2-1	TGCAGCTCCTTGGGGGCGGGGGGGCTCAGGGACAATGAGCAGTTCTTC	CSSLGAGGLRDNEQFF
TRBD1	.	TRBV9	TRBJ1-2	TGTGCCAGCAGCGACACCGGGACAGGGGAGAACTATGGCTACACCTTC	CASSDTGTGENYGYTF
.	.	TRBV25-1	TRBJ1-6	TGTGCCAGCCCGCCCCTCCACTTT	CASPPLHF
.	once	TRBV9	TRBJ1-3	TGTGCCAGCAGCACCCGGGCCTCCTGGAGGTCTGGAAACACCATATATTTT	CASSTRASWRSGNTIYF
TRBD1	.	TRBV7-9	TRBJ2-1	TGTGCCAGCAGCTCCCCGACAGGGGAATTGTACAATGAGCAGTTCTTC	CASSSPTGELYNEQFF
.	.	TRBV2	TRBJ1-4	TGTGCCAGCATAGGGGATCCGGGACAATGGAACGAAAAACTGTTTTTT	CASIGDPGQWNEKLFF
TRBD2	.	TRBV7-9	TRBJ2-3	TGTGCCAGCAGCTTAACGAGCGGGGGACCCACAGATACGCAGTATTTT	CASSLTSGGPTDTQYF
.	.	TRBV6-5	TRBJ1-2	TGTGCCAGCACCCGGGGAGACTATGGCTACACCTTC	CASTRGDYGYTF
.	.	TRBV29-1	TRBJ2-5	TGCAGCGTTGAATACCCGGGTCAGGGAGAGACCCAGTACTTC	CSVEYPGQGETQYF
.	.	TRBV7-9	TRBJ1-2	TGTGCCAGCAGCTACGGCGCCGGACAGCACACCGGCTACACCTTC	CASSYGAGQHTGYTF
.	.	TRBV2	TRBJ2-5	TGTGCCAGCAGGGGCAGGGTAGGAGAGACCCAGTACTTC	CASRGRVGETQYF
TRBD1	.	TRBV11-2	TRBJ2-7	TGTGCCAGCAGCTTACAAGAGGGGGCGCTGGGCTACGAGCAGTACTTC	CASSLQEGALGYEQYF
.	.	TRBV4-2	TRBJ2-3	TGTGCCAGCAGCCAGGCGAGGTCTAGCACAGATACGCAGTATTTT	CASSQARSSTDTQYF
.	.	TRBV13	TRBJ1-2	TGTGCCAGCAGCCCCGGGACAATCCCTGGAGGCTACACCTTC	CASSPGTIPGGYTF
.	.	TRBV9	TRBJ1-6	TGTGCCAGCAATACGGGACAAACCAATTCACCCCTCCACTTT	CASNTGQTNSPLHF
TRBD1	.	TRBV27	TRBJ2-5	TGTGCCAGCAGGACAGGGCAAGAGACCCAGTACTTC	CASRTGQETQYF
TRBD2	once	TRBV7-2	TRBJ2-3	TGTGCCAGCAGCTTGGTCAGCGGGGGGGATAAAGATACGCAGTATTTT	CASSLVSGGDKDTQYF